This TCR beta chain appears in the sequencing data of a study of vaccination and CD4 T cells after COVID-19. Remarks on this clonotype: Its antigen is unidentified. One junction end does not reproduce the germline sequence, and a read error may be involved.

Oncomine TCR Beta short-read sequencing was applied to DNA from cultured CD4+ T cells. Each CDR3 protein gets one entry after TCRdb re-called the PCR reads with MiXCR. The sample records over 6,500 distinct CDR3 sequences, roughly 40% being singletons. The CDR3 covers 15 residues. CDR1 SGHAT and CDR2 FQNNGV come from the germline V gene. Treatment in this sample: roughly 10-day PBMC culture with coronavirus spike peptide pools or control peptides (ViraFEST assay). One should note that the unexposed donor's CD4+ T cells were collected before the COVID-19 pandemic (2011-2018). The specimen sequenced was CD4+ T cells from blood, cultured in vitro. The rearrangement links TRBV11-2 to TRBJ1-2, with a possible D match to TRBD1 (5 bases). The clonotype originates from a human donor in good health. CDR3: CVSSLGAGLTNGYTF. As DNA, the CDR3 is TGTGTCAGCAGCTTAGGGGCAGGGTTAACGAATGGCTACACCTTC.